A selection of T cell receptor beta chains follows, all from one sample in a study of cytomegalovirus exposure and HLA in healthy donors. Profiled with immunoSEQ multiplex PCR; TCRdb holds only in-frame clones, not every one. This repertoire shows roughly 180,000 clones, more than 70% found once; its top ten account for approximately 4.1%. The sequenced sample was PBMCs. These receptors were collected from a woman between 50 and 59 years old in good health and CMV-seropositive. Each CDR3 is given with its conserved first and last residue. A D gene is named only where the DNA matches it firmly. Only some rows state a clone size, as once, few, many or a class for expanded clones.

J gene | clone size | D gene | V gene | CDR3 DNA | CDR3 protein
TRBJ2-3 | . | . | TRBV4-1 | TGCGCCAGCAGCCAAGGGGGAGTAGATACGCAGTATTTT | CASSQGGVDTQYF
TRBJ2-1 | . | . | TRBV27 | TGTGCCAGCAGTTTAGCGGTAAGCTCCTACAATGAGCAGTTCTTC | CASSLAVSSYNEQFF
TRBJ2-7 | . | . | TRBV7-2 | TGTGCCAGCAGCTTAGCACGGGGTGAGCAGTACTTC | CASSLARGEQYF
TRBJ2-3 | . | TRBD2 | TRBV19 | TGTGCCAGTAGTATCCGGGGGTTCAGGACTAGCGGGAACACAGATACGCAGTATTTT | CASSIRGFRTSGNTDTQYF
TRBJ1-4 | . | TRBD1 | TRBV5-1 | TGCGCCAGCAGCGGGGGACAGGGGATTTTCCGTGAGGCTAATGAAAAACTGTTTTTT | CASSGGQGIFREANEKLFF
TRBJ1-1 | . | . | TRBV5-4 | TGTGCCAGCAGCTTAGGGACACCGAGGAGAGGGAACACTGAAGCTTTCTTT | CASSLGTPRRGNTEAFF
TRBJ2-7 | . | . | TRBV27 | TGTGCCAGCAGTTCCCCAGATAGCGGAGTCTACGAGCAGTACTTC | CASSSPDSGVYEQYF
TRBJ2-2 | . | . | TRBV9 | TGTGCCAGCAGCGTAGGGTCCGGGGGTAGCACCGGGGAGCTGTTTTTT | CASSVGSGGSTGELFF
TRBJ2-1 | . | TRBD2 | TRBV27 | TGTGCCAGCAGTTTACGACTAGCGGGGGGGCCCTACAATGAGCAGTTCTTC | CASSLRLAGGPYNEQFF
TRBJ2-7 | . | TRBD2 | TRBV7-2 | TGTGCCAGCAGCTTATCGGGGGGGCACTCCTACGAGCAGTACTTC | CASSLSGGHSYEQYF
TRBJ1-1 | . | . | TRBV19 | TGTGCCAGTATGGGGCCCATGGGGGCTTTCTTT | CASMGPMGAFF
TRBJ2-7 | . | TRBD1 | TRBV7-6 | TGTGCCAGCAGCTTAGTTGGGCAGGGGGCGCGATACGAGCAGTACTTC | CASSLVGQGARYEQYF
TRBJ2-1 | . | TRBD1 | TRBV7-3 | TGTGCCAGCAGCTTGGACAGGGATTACAATGAGCAGTTCTTC | CASSLDRDYNEQFF
TRBJ2-1 | . | . | TRBV7-3 | TGTGCCAGCAGCTCCCAACAGGGTGAGGGTTACAATGAGCAGTTCTTC | CASSSQQGEGYNEQFF
TRBJ2-1 | . | . | TRBV7-3 | TGTGCCAGCAGCCGGCAATCAGGGAACCCCTACAATGAGCAGTTCTTC | CASSRQSGNPYNEQFF
TRBJ2-5 | once | TRBD1 | TRBV10-3 | TGTGCCAATTCACGGGACAGGGGGAGAAAAGAGACCCAGTACTTC | CANSRDRGRKETQYF
TRBJ2-2 | . | . | TRBV11-2 | TGTGCCAGCAGCTTAATTGTGAGCGGGAACACCGGGGAGCTGTTTTTT | CASSLIVSGNTGELFF
TRBJ1-1 | . | . | TRBV19 | TGTGCCAGTGATGGAGGGACTGAAGCTTTCTTT | CASDGGTEAFF
TRBJ2-1 | . | TRBD2 | TRBV2 | TGTGCCAGCAGTGTGCGACTAGCGGGAGTTGAGCAGTTCTTC | CASSVRLAGVEQFF
TRBJ2-2 | . | TRBD1 | TRBV14 | TGTGCCAGCAGCCAGCTGAGAGTGACAGGGGCCCTTACCGGGGAGCTGTTTTTT | CASSQLRVTGALTGELFF
TRBJ1-1 | . | . | TRBV4-2 | TGTGCCAGCAGCCAAGAAAGAGGGCAATTAGCTTTCTTT | CASSQERGQLAFF
TRBJ1-2 | . | . | TRBV7-3 | TGTGCCAGCAGCTTATCCGCAGGGGATAACTATGGCTACACCTTC | CASSLSAGDNYGYTF
TRBJ1-1 | . | TRBD1 | TRBV5-1 | TGCGCCAGCATCGGACAGGGGGACACTGAAGCTTTCTTT | CASIGQGDTEAFF
TRBJ2-2 | once | TRBD2 | TRBV4-1 | TGCGCCAGCAGCCAAGATGGGATAGCGGGCGGGGAGCTGTTTTTT | CASSQDGIAGGELFF
TRBJ2-2 | . | TRBD2 | TRBV29-1 | TGCAGCGTTGAACCTAGCGGGGGGGCCCCCGGGGAGCTGTTTTTT | CSVEPSGGAPGELFF
TRBJ2-7 | . | . | TRBV4-3 | TGCGCCAGCAGCCAAGCCGTCGGACTAAGCTACGAGCAGTACTTC | CASSQAVGLSYEQYF